One sample yielded the 3 T cell receptor beta chains listed below, sequenced in a study of a mutant IDH1 vaccine in newly diagnosed glioma (dated by TCRdb to the early 2020s). Antigens for these TCRs are unknown. The time point tag for this specimen amounts to: week 5, during vaccination. Every vaccine dose consisted of 300 ug of a 20-mer mutant IDH1 peptide in Montanide, administered subcutaneously together with topical imiquimod. Receptor libraries were prepared by the immunoSEQ multiplex PCR assay. Here the immuneACCESS table is served through TCRdb, limited to in-frame sequences with V and J called. Missing clones are a known gap in these copies; in checked studies unresolved V genes cover under half, and the rest lacks a known reason. This sample holds roughly 60,000 clones; around 84% were observed only once. 7.4% of the sample goes to the ten largest clones. This material consisted of PBMCs, taken from a glioma patient whose treatment included an IDH1 peptide vaccine. The receptor source for this set is a woman aged 50 to 65 with glioma.

The J gene is TRBJ2-3, the V gene TRBV2, with 8 bases matching TRBD2. Germline CDR1 is SNHLY and CDR2 is FYNNEI. Unmatched junction bases numbered 6, after V lost 7 bases and J lost 6 bases. The CDR3 spans 13 residues. The CDR3, as DNA: TGTGCCAGCAAGGCGGGGGGCGGGGATACGCAGTATTTT. Its protein is CASKAGGGDTQYF. Full variable domain (rest looked up from reference TRBV2 and TRBJ2-3): EPEVTQTPSHQVTQMGQEVILRCVPISNHLYFYWYRQILGQKVEFLVSFYNNEISEKSEIFDDQFSVERPDGSNFTLKIRSTKLEDSAMYFCASKAGGGDTQYFGPGTRLTVL.

The rearrangement uses TRBV6-4 and TRBJ2-2; D is unresolved. This CDR3 is 14 amino acids long. CDR1 and CDR2 (germline): MRHNA, SNTAGT. The V end was cut by 0 bases, the J end by 3 bases, with 5 bases between. The CDR3 DNA is TGTGCCAGCAGTGACTCGACGGACACCGGGGAGCTGTTTTTT. The encoded protein is CASSDSTDTGELFF.

The gene calls are TRBV19 and TRBJ1-6; D is ambiguous. Trimming took off 4 bases at V and 7 bases at J, with 11 bases between the two ends. The CDR3 extends over 14 amino acids. Germline V lookup: CDR1 LNHDA, CDR2 SQIVND (reference sequence). The CDR3 loop is CASSKDPMNSPLHF. The DNA for the CDR3 is TGTGCCAGTAGTAAAGACCCGATGAATTCACCCCTCCACTTT.